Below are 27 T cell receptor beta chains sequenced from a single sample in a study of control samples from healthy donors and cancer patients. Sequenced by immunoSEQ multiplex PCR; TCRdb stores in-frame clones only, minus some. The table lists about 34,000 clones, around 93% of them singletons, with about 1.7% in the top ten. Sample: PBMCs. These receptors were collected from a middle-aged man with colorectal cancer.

The CDR3 bases are TGTGCCAGCGGGACTAGCGGGGGATCGGCGGATACGCAGTATTTT. Translating gives CASGTSGGSADTQYF. This rearrangement joins TRBV3-1 (or the pseudogene TRBV3-2) to TRBJ2-3; 14 bases are a match to TRBD2. The CDR3 spans 15 residues. The V segment lost 8 bases and the J segment 6 bases; nucleotides outside the gene matches: 7. The germline gives CDR1 LGHDT, CDR2 YNNKEL (reference sequence).

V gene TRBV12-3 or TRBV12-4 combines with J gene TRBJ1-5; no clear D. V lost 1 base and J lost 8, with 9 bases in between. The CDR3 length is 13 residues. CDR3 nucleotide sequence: TGTGCCAGCAGTTTAGAACCCATTGAGCCCCAGCATTTT. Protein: CASSLEPIEPQHF.

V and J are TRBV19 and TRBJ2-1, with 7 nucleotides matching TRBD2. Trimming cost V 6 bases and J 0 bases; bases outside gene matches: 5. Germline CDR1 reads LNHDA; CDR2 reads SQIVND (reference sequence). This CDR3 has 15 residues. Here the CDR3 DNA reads TGTGCCAGTAGCAGACTAGCCCACTCCTACAATGAGCAGTTCTTC. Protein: CASSRLAHSYNEQFF.

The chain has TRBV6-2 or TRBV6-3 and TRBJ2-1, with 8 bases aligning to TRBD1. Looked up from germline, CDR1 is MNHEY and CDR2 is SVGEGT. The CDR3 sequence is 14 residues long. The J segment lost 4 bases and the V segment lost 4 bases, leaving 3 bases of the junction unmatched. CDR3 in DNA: TGTGCCAGCAGTTGGACAGGGCTTTACAATGAGCAGTTCTTC. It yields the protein CASSWTGLYNEQFF.

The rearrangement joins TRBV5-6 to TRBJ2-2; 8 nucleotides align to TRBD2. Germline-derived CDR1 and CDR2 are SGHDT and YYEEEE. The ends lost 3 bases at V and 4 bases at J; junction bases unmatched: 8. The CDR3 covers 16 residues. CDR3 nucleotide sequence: TGTGCCAGCAGCTCGCTGGCGGGGGGAGGCACCGGGGAGCTGTTTTTT. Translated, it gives CASSSLAGGGTGELFF.

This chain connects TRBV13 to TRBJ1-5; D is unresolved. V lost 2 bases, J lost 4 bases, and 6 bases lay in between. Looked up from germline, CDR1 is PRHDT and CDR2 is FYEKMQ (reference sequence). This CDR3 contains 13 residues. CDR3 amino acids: CASSLSRNQPQHF. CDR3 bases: TGTGCCAGCAGCTTATCTAGGAATCAGCCCCAGCATTTT.

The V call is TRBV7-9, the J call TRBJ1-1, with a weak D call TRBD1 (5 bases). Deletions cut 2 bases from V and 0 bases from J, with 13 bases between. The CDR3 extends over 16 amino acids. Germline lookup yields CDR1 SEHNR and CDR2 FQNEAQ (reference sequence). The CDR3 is CASSLLMRQLNTEAFF. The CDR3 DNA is TGTGCCAGCAGCTTACTGATGAGACAGTTGAACACTGAAGCTTTCTTT.

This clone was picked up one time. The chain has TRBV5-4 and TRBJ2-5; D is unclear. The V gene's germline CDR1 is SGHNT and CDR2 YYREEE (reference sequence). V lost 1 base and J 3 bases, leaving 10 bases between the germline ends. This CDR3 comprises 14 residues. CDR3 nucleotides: TGTGCCAGCAGCTTGTTTCAGACCGAAGAGACCCAGTACTTC. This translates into CASSLFQTEETQYF.

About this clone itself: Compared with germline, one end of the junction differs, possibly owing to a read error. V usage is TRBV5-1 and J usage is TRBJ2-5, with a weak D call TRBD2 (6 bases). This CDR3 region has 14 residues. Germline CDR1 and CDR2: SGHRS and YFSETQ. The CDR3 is CASSLGLLKETQYF. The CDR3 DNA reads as TGCGCCAGCAGTTTGGGACTTTTAAAAGAGACCCAGTACTTC.

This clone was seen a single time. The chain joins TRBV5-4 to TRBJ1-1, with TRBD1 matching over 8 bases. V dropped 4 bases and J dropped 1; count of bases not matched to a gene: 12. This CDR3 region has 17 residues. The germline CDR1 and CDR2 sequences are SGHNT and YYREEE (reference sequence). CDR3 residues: CASSVPGGREANTEAFF. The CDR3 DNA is TGTGCCAGCAGCGTGCCAGGGGGCCGGGAGGCGAACACTGAAGCTTTCTTT.

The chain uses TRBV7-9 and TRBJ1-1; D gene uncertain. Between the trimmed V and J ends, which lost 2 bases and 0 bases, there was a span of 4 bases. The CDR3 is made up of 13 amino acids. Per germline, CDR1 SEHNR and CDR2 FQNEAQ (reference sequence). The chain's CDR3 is CASSLSVNTEAFF. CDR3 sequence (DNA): TGTGCCAGCAGCTTATCCGTGAACACTGAAGCTTTCTTT.

The DNA of the CDR3 is TGTGCCAGCAGGGTTCCGGGGGCTAGCTATGGCTACACCTTC. Translation: CASRVPGASYGYTF. The V gene is TRBV6-5, the J gene TRBJ1-2; D is perhaps TRBD1 (6 bases). Germline V lookup: CDR1 MNHEY, CDR2 SVGAGI. V lost 6 bases, J lost 4 bases, and 15 bases lay in between. The length of the CDR3 is 14 residues.

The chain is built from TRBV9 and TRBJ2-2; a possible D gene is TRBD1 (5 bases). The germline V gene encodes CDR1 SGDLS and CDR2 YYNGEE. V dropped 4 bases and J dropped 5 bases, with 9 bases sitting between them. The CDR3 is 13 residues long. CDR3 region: CASSPPGTGELFF. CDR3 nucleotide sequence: TGTGCCAGCAGCCCCCCAGGGACCGGGGAGCTGTTTTTT.

The CDR3 here is CASSYYRSLNWEQYF. The CDR3 DNA reads TGTGCCAGCAGTTACTACCGGTCCTTGAATTGGGAGCAGTACTTC. V gene TRBV6-2 or TRBV6-3 combines with J gene TRBJ2-7; D is ambiguous. The germline V and J ends were trimmed by 1 base and 7 bases, with 17 bases remaining between them. The CDR3 loop spans 15 amino acids. CDR1 is MNHEY and CDR2 is SVGEGT in the germline V gene.

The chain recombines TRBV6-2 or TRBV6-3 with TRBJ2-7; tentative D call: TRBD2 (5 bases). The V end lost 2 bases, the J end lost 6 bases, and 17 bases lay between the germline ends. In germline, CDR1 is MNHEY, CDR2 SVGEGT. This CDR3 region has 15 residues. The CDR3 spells CASSYGGTGTFEQYF. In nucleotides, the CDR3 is TGTGCCAGCAGTTACGGAGGTACGGGTACCTTCGAGCAGTACTTC.

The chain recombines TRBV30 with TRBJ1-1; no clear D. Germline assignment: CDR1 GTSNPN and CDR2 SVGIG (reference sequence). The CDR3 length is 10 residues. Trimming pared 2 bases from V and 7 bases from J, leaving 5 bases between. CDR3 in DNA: TGTGCCTGGAGTCGGCGTGAAGCTTTCTTT. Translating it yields CAWSRREAFF.

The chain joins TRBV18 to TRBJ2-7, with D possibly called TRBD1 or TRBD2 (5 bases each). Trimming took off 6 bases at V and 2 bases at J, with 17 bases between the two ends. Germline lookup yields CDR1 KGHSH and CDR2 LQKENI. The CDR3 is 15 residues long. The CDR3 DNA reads TGTGCCAGCTCCTCGGGCCTGGGGGATACCTACGAGCAGTACTTC. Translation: CASSSGLGDTYEQYF.

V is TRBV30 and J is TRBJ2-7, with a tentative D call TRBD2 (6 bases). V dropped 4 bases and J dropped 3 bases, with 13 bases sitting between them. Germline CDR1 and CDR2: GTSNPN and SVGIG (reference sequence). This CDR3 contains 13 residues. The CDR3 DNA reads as TGTGCCTGGACCCCAGGGACTGACTACGAGCAGTACTTC. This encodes CAWTPGTDYEQYF.

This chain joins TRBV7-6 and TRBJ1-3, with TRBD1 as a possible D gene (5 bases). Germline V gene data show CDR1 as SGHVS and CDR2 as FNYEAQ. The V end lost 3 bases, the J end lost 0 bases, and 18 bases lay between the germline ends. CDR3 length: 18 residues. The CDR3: CASSLVLPQGSSGNTIYF. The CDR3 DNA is TGTGCCAGCAGCTTGGTTCTTCCCCAGGGAAGCTCTGGAAACACCATATATTTT.

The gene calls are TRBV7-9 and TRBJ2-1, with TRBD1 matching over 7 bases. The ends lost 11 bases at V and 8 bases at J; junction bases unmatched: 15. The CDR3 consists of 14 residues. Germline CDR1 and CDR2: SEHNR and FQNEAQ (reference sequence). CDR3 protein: CALTQRRQGDEQFF. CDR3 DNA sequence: TGTGCCCTTACCCAAAGGAGACAGGGCGATGAGCAGTTCTTC.

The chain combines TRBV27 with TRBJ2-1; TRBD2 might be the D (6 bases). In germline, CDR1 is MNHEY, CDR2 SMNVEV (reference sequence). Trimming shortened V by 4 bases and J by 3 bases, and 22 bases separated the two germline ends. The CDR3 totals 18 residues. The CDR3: CASSSILLDGRGYNEQFF. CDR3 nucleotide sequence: TGTGCCAGCAGTTCCATATTACTAGATGGGCGGGGCTACAATGAGCAGTTCTTC.

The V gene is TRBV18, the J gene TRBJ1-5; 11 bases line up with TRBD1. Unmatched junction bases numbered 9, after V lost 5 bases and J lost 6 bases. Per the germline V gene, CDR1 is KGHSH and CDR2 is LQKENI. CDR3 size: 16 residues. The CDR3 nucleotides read TGTGCCAGCTCAACAATAGGACAGGGGGCGGCTCAGCCCCAGCATTTT. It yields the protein CASSTIGQGAAQPQHF. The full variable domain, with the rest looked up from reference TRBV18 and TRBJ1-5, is NAGVMQNPRHLVRRRGQEARLRCSPMKGHSHVYWYRQLPEEGLKFMVYLQKENIIDESGMPKERFSAEFPKEGPSILRIQQVVRGDSAAYFCASSTIGQGAAQPQHFGDGTRLSIL.

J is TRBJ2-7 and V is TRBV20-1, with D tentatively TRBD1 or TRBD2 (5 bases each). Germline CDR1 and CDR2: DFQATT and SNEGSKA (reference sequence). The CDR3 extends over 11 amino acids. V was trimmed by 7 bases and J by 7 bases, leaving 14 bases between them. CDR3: CSVIEGREQYF. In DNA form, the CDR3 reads TGCAGTGTAATAGAGGGGAGAGAGCAGTACTTC.

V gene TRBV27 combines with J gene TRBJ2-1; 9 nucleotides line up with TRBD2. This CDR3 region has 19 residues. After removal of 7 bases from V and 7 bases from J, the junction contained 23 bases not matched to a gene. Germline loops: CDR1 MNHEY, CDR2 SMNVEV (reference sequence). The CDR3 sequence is CASTLDRGGASTTKNEQFF. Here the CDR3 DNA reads TGTGCCAGCACCCTTGACCGCGGGGGGGCCTCCACCACCAAGAATGAGCAGTTCTTC.

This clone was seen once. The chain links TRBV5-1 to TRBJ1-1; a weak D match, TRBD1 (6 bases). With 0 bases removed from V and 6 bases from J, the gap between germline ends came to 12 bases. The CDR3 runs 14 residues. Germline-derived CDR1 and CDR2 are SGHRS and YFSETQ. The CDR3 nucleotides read TGCGCCAGCAGCTTGGAAGGGGGTTGGTCTGAAGCTTTCTTT. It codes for CASSLEGGWSEAFF.

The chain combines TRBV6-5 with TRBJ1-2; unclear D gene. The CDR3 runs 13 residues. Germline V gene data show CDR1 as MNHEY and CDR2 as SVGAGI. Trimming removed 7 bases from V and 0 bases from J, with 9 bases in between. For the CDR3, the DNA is TGTGCCAGCAAGGGTTACCCTAACTATGGCTACACCTTC. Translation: CASKGYPNYGYTF.

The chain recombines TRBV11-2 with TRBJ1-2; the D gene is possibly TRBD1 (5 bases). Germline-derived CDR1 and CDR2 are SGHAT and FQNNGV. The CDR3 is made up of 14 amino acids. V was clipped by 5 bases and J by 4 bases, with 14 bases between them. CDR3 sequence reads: CASSRAFGGYGYTF. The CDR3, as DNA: TGTGCCAGCAGCCGAGCGTTTGGGGGCTATGGCTACACCTTC.